The T cell receptor beta chain described here comes from a study of monozygotic twins with inflammatory bowel disease. Investigators made cDNA in eight separate reactions per sample. Each UMI, carrying a 6-nucleotide sample barcode, came from template switching. TCRdb reprocessed the 5' RACE reads, with one entry per CDR3 protein and no DNA. The sample table sets out approximately 330,000 distinct CDR3 sequences. In the case of this clonotype: The antigen remains unidentified.

Germline V gene lookup returns CDR1 MGHRA and CDR2 YSYEKL. The CDR3 has 16 residues. Study conclusions and caveats: The sharing of clonotypes with others was lower in IBD patients than in healthy twins, especially with disease activity. Those with IBD had lower TCRbeta diversity (inverse Simpson) than their healthy co-twins did.

The chain links TRBV4-1 to TRBJ2-3; TCRdb's D gene call, TRBD2, goes unchecked for lack of DNA. Sequenced: blood. This TCR came from a human donor with ulcerative colitis or Crohn's disease, or a healthy co-twin of an affected twin (not recorded which). The CDR3 here is CASSQVTSGGTDTQYF.